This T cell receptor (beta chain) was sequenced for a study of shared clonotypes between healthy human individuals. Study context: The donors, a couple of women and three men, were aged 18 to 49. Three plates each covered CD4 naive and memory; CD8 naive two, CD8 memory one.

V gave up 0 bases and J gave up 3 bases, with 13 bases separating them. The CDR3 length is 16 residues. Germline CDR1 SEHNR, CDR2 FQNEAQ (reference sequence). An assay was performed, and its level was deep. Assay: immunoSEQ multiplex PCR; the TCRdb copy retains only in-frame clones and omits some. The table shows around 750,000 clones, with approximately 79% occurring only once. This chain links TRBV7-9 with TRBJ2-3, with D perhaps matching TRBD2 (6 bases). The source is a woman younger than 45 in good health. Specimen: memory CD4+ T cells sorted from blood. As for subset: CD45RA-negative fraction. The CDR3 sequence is CASSLAEGKITDTQYF. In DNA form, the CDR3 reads TGTGCCAGCAGCTTAGCGGAGGGAAAGATAACAGATACGCAGTATTTT.